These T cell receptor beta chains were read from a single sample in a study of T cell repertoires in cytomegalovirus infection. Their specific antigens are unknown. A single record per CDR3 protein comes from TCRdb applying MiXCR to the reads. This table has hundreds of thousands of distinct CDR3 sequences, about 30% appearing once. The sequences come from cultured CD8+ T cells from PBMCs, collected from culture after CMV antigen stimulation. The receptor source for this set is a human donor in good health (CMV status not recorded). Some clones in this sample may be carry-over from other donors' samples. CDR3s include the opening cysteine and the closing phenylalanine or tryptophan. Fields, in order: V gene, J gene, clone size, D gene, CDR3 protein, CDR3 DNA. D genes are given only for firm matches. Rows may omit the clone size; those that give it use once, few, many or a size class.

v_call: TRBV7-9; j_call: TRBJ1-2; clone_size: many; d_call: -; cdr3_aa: CASSPGQSPFVDYGYTF; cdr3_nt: TGTGCCAGCAGCCCTGGACAATCTCCCTTCGTGGACTATGGCTACACCTTC
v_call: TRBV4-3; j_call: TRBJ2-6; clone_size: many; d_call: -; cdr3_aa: CASSHTGTGANVLTF; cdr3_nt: TGCGCCAGCAGCCATACAGGGACTGGGGCCAACGTCCTGACTTTC
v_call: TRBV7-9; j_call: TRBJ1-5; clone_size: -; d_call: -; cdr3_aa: CASSSDHNQPQHF; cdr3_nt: TGTGCCAGCAGCTCCGACCACAATCAGCCCCAGCATTTT
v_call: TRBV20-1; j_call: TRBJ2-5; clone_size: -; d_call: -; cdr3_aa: CSVRGRRVLQETQYF; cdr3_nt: TGCAGTGTTAGAGGCCGGAGGGTACTCCAAGAGACCCAGTACTTC
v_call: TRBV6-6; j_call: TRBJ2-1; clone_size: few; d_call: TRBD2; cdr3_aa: CASSYDGPSGYNEQFF; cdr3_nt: TGTGCCAGCAGTTACGACGGTCCTAGCGGATACAATGAGCAGTTCTTC
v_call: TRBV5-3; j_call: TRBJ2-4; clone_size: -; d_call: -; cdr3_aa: CASSLGTIQYF; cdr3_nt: TGTGCCAGCAGCTTAGGGACTATTCAGTACTTC
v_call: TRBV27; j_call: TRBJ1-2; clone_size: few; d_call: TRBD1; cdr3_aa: CASSLQGAQYGYTF; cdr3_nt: TGTGCCAGCAGTTTACAGGGGGCGCAGTATGGCTACACCTTC
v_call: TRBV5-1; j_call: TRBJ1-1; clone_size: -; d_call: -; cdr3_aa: CASSLRGQGVEAFF; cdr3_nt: TGCGCCAGCAGCTTACGTGGGCAGGGTGTTGAAGCTTTCTTT
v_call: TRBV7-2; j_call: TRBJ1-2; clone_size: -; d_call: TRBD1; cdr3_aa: CANSLKGGLGQGPYGYTF; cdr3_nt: TGTGCCAACAGCCTAAAAGGGGGCCTCGGACAGGGCCCTTATGGCTACACCTTC
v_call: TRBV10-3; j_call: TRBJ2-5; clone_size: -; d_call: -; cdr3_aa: CAIRDTKETQYF; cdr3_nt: TGTGCCATCAGAGATACTAAAGAGACCCAGTACTTC
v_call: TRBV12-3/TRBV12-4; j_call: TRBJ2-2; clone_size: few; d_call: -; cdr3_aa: CASSTRDDTGELFF; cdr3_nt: TGTGCCAGCAGCACTCGGGACGACACCGGGGAGCTGTTTTTT
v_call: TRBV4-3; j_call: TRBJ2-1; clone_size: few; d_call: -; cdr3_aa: CASSHYQGSYNEQFF; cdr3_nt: TGCGCCAGCAGCCATTACCAAGGGTCCTACAATGAGCAGTTCTTC
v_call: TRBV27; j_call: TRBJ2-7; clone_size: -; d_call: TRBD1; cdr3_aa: CASSFLTGGPYEQYF; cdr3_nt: TGTGCCAGCAGTTTCCTGACAGGGGGGCCCTACGAGCAGTACTTC
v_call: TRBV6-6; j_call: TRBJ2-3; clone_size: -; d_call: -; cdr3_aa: CASSYSRGADPQYF; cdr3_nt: TGTGCCAGCAGTTACTCACGCGGGGCTGATCCGCAGTATTTT
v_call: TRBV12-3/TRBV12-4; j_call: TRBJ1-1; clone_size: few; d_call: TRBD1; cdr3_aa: CASSFRGDWIDFF; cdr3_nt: TGTGCCAGCAGTTTCAGGGGGGACTGGATCGATTTCTTT
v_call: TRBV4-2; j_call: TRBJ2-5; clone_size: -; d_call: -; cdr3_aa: CASRGAGAIETQYF; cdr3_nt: TGTGCCAGCCGGGGGGCAGGGGCGATCGAGACCCAGTACTTC
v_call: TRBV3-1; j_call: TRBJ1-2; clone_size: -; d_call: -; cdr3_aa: CASTRGPGAGNGYTF; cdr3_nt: TGTGCCAGCACCCGAGGGCCCGGGGCAGGTAACGGCTACACCTTC
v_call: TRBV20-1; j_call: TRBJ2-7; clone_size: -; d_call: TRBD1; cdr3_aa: CSAATRGPSYEQYF; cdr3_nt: TGCAGTGCTGCTACCAGGGGGCCTTCGTACGAGCAGTACTTC
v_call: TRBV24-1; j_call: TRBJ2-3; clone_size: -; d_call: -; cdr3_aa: CATSDLTTDTQYF; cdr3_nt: TGTGCCACCAGTGATTTGACGACAGATACGCAGTATTTT
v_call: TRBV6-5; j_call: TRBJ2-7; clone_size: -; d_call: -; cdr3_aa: CASSYDAGMVNEQYF; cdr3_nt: TGTGCCAGCAGTTACGACGCAGGGATGGTCAACGAGCAGTACTTC
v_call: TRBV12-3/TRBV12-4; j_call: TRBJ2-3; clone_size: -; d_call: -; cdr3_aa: CATRMISQEKDTQYF; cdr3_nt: TGTGCCACACGCATGATCAGCCAAGAGAAAGATACGCAGTATTTT
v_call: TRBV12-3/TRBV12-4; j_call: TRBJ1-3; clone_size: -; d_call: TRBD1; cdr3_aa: CASSWGQGGSGNTIYF; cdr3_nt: TGTGCCAGCAGTTGGGGACAGGGGGGCTCTGGAAACACCATATATTTT
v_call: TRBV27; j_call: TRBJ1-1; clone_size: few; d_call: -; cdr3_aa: CASTPSPNTEAFF; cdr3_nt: TGTGCCAGCACCCCGTCCCCGAACACTGAAGCTTTCTTT
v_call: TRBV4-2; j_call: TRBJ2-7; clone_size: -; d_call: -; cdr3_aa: CASSPYVTYEQYF; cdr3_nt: TGTGCCAGCAGCCCGTACGTCACCTACGAGCAGTACTTC